A single sample gave rise to the 5 T cell receptor beta chains below, sequenced in a study of shared clonotypes between healthy human individuals. CD45RO-negative, CCR7-selected cells formed the naive CD8 fraction, which excluded terminally differentiated effector memory CD45RA+ cells. Profiling relied on immunoSEQ multiplex PCR, and the TCRdb table lists in-frame clones only, not all of them. The sample shows 2 million to 2.5 million clones, about 95% of them seen only once. The sequenced material came from naive CD8+ T cells sorted from blood. All receptors derive from a man aged 18 to 35 in good health.

The chain has TRBV25-1 and TRBJ2-7, with D tentatively TRBD1 (6 bases). V lost 9 bases and J lost 1, with 19 bases in between. The CDR3 is 15 amino acids. Germline V gene data show CDR1 as MGHDK and CDR2 as SYGVNS. The DNA for the CDR3 is TGTGCCAGTAACAACGGGGCAGGGGCTTCCTACGAGCAGTACTTC. Translating it yields CASNNGAGASYEQYF.

The rearrangement links TRBV19 to TRBJ1-1; D is possibly TRBD1 (5 bases). The V gene's germline CDR1 is LNHDA and CDR2 SQIVND (reference sequence). This CDR3 has 18 amino acids. Trimming removed 0 bases from V and 4 bases from J, with 21 bases in between. This CDR3 reads CASSIDLSGHRSGTEAFF. CDR3 nucleotide sequence: TGTGCCAGTAGTATAGATTTGTCCGGACACCGAAGCGGCACTGAAGCTTTCTTT.

The CDR3 sequence: CASSEAPYTEAFF. DNA of the CDR3: TGTGCCAGCAGTGAAGCGCCTTACACTGAAGCTTTCTTT. The chain joins TRBV2 to TRBJ1-1; the D is unclear. The V gene's germline CDR1 is SNHLY and CDR2 FYNNEI. V was pared by 0 bases and J by 3 bases, with 5 bases between. The CDR3 is made up of 13 amino acids.

The chain recombines TRBV7-2 with TRBJ2-1; D is undetermined. CDR1 is SGHTA, CDR2 FQGNSA, per germline. Trimming pared 5 bases from V and 0 bases from J, leaving 14 bases between. The CDR3 is 16 amino acids. Here the CDR3 DNA reads TGTGCCAGCAGCCCACTTTACTCAAGCTCCTACAATGAGCAGTTCTTC. It yields the protein CASSPLYSSSYNEQFF.

The chain has TRBV6-1 and TRBJ2-2, with D perhaps TRBD2 (5 bases). The CDR3 spans 12 residues. V lost 3 bases, J lost 6 bases, and 5 bases lay in between. In germline, CDR1 is MNHNS, CDR2 SASEGT. The CDR3 coding sequence is TGTGCCAGCAGTGAGGGAGCCGGGGAGCTGTTTTTT. It translates to CASSEGAGELFF.